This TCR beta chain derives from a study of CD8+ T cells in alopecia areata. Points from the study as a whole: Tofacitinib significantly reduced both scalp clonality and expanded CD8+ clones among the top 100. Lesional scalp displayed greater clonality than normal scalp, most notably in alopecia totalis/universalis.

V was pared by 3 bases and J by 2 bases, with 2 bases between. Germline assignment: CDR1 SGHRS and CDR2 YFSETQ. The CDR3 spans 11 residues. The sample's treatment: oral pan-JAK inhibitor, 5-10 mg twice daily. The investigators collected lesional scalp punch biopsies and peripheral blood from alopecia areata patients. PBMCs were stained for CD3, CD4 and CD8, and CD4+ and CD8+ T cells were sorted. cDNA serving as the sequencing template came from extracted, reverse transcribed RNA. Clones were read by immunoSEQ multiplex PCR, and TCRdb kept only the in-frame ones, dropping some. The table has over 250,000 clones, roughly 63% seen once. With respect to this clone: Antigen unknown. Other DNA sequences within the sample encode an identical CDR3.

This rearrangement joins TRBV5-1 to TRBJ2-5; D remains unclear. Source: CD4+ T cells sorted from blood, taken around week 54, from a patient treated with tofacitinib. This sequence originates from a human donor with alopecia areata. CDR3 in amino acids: CASSSQETQYF. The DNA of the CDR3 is TGCGCCAGCAGCTCGCAAGAGACCCAGTACTTC.